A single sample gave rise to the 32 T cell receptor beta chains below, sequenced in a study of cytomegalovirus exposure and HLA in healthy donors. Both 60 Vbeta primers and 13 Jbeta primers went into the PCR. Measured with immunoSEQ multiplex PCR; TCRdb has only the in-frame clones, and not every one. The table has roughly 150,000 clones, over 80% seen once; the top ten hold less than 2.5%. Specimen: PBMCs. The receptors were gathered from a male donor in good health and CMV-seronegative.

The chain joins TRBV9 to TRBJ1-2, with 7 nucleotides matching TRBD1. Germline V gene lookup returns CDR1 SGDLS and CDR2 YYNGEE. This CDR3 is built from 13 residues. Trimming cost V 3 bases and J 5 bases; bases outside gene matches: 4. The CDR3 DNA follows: TGTGCCAGCAGCGCCGGGACAGCGTATGGCTACACCTTC. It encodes CASSAGTAYGYTF.

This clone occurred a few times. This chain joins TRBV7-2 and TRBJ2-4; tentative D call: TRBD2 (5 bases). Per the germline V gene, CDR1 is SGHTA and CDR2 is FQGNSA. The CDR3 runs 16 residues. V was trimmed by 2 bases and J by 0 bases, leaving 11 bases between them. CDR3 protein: CASSLRVGLAKNIQYF. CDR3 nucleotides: TGTGCCAGCAGCTTAAGGGTTGGACTAGCCAAAAACATTCAGTACTTC.

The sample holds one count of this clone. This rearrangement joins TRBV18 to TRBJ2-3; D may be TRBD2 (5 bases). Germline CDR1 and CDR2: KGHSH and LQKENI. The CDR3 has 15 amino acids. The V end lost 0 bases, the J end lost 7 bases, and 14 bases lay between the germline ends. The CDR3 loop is CASSPPAGSGNTQYF. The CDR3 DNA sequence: TGTGCCAGCTCACCACCCGCCGGTTCCGGGAATACGCAGTATTTT.

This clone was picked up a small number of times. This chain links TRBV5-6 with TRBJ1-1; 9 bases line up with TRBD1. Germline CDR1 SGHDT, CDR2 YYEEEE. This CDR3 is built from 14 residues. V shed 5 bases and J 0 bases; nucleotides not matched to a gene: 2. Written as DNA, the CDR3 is TGTGCCAGCAGGAGACAGGGGGTGAACACTGAAGCTTTCTTT. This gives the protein CASRRQGVNTEAFF.

CDR3 protein: CASSFSGTANTEAFF. CDR3 sequence (DNA): TGTGCCAGCAGCTTTTCCGGGACAGCGAACACTGAAGCTTTCTTT. The gene calls are TRBV7-9 and TRBJ1-1; 7 bases agree with TRBD1. Germline CDR1 is SEHNR and CDR2 is FQNEAQ (reference sequence). V lost 3 bases, J lost 1 base, and 5 bases stayed unmatched. The CDR3 consists of 15 residues.

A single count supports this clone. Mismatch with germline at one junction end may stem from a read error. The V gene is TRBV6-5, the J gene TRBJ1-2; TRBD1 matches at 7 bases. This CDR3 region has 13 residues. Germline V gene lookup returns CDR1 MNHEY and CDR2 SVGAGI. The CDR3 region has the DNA TGTGTCAGCAGTGCGGGACAGTTCTATGGCTACACCTTC. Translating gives CVSSAGQFYGYTF.

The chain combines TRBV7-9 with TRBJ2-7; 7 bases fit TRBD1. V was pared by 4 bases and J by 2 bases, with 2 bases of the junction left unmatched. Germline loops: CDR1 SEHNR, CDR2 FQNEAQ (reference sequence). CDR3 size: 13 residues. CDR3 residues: CASSSQGAYEQYF. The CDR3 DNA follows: TGTGCCAGCAGCTCCCAGGGGGCCTACGAGCAGTACTTC.

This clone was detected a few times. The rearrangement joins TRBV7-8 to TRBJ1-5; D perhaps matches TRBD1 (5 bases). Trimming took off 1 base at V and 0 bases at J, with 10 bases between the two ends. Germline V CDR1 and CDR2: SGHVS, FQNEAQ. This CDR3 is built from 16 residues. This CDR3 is CASSLVPGDSNQPQHF. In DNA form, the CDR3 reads TGTGCCAGCAGCTTAGTCCCGGGGGATAGCAATCAGCCCCAGCATTTT.

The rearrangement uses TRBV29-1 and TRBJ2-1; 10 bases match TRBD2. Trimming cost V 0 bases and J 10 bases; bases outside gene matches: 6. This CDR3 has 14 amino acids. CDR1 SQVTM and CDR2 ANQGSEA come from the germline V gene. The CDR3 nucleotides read TGCAGCGTTGAAGAAGGGCTAGCGGGGGCCGAGCAGTTCTTC. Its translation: CSVEEGLAGAEQFF.

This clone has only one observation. The CDR3 bases are TGTGCCAGCAGCTTAACGGGCCGGGGGACCTACGAGCAGTACTTC. Translation: CASSLTGRGTYEQYF. The chain recombines TRBV7-8 with TRBJ2-7, with D perhaps TRBD2 (6 bases). Trimming removed 2 bases from V and 2 bases from J, with 13 bases in between. The CDR3 is 15 amino acids. Germline CDR1 is SGHVS and CDR2 is FQNEAQ. The full variable domain, its missing parts supplied by reference TRBV7-8 and TRBJ2-7, is GAGVSQSPRYKVAKRGQDVALRCDPISGHVSLFWYQQALGQGPEFLTYFQNEAQLDKSGLPSDRFFAERPEGSVSTLKIQRTQQEDSAVYLCASSLTGRGTYEQYFGPGTRLTVT.

CDR3 sequence (DNA): TGTGCCAGCAGCTTATTTTGGACAGGGGACTATGGCTACACCTTC. The encoded protein is CASSLFWTGDYGYTF. This chain uses TRBV7-2 with TRBJ1-2, with 9 bases identical to TRBD1. The CDR3 runs 15 residues. In germline, CDR1 is SGHTA, CDR2 FQGNSA. The V gene end was trimmed by 2 bases and the J gene end by 3 bases; junction bases not matched to a gene: 4.

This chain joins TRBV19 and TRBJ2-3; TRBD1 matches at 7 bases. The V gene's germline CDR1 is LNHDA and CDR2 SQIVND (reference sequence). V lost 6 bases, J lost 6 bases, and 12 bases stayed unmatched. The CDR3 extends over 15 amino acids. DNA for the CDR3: TGTGCCAGTAGCCGACAGGGTATGAATTCGGATACGCAGTATTTT. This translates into CASSRQGMNSDTQYF.

CDR3 nucleotide sequence: TGTGCCAGCAGCTTGGGGACTGGGGGCAATCAGCCCCAGCATTTT. Translating gives CASSLGTGGNQPQHF. V is TRBV7-8 and J is TRBJ1-5, with D perhaps matching TRBD1 (5 bases). This CDR3 comprises 15 residues. V lost 3 bases and J lost 2, with 11 bases in between. From germline, CDR1 is SGHVS and CDR2 FQNEAQ.

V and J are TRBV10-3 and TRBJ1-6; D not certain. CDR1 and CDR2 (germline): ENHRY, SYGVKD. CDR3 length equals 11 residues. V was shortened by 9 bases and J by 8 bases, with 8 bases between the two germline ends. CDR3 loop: CAIMGDSPLHF. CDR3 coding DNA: TGTGCCATAATGGGCGATTCACCCCTCCACTTT.

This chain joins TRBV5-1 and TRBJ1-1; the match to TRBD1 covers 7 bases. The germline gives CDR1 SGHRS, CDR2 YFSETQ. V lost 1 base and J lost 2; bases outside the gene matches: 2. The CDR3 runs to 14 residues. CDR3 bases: TGCGCCAGCAGCTTGTACAGGGGCAACACTGAAGCTTTCTTT. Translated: CASSLYRGNTEAFF.

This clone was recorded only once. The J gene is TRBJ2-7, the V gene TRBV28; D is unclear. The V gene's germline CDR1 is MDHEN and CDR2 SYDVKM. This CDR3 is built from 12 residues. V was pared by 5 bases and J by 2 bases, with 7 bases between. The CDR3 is CASSTPTYEQYF. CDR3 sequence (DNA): TGTGCCAGCAGTACCCCTACCTACGAGCAGTACTTC.

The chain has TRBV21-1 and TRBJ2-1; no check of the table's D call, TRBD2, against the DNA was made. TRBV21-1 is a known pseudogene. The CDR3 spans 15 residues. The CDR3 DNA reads TGTGCCAGCAACTCTTGGACTAGCGGGGGTACTGAGCAGTTCTTC. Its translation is CASNSWTSGGTEQFF.

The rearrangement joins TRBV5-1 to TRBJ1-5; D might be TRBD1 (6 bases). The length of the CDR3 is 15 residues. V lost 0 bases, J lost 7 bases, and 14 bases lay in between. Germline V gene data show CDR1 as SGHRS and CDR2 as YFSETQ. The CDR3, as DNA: TGCGCCAGCAGCTTGGAGGGAAGGGGGTGGCAGCCCCAGCATTTT. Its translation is CASSLEGRGWQPQHF.

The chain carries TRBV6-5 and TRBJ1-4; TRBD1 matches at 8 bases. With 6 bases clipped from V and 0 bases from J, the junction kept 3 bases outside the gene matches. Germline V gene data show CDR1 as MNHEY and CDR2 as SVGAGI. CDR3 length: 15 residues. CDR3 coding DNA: TGTGCCAGCAGCGGACAGGGATCAACTAATGAAAAACTGTTTTTT. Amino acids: CASSGQGSTNEKLFF.

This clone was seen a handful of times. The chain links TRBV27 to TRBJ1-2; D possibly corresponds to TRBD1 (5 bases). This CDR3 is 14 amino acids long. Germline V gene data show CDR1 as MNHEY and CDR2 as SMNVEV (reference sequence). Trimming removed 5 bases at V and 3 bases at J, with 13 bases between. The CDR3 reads CASSPLGGDYGYTF. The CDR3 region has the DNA TGTGCCAGCAGTCCGCTGGGGGGGGACTATGGCTACACCTTC.

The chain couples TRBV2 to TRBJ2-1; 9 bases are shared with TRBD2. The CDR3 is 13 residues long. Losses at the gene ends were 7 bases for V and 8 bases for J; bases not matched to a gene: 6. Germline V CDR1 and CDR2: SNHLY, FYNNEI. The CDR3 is CASNHAGGDEQFF. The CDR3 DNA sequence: TGTGCCAGCAACCACGCGGGGGGGGATGAGCAGTTCTTC.

The DNA for the CDR3 is TGTGCCAGCAGCTTGTCACCAGGGAGGTACGAGCAGTACTTC. Amino acids: CASSLSPGRYEQYF. V usage is TRBV5-5 and J usage is TRBJ2-7; D is possibly TRBD2 (6 bases). The CDR3 sequence is 14 residues long. Trimming cost V 1 base and J 4 bases, with 12 bases left between them. CDR1 is SGHKS, CDR2 YYEKEE, per germline (reference sequence).

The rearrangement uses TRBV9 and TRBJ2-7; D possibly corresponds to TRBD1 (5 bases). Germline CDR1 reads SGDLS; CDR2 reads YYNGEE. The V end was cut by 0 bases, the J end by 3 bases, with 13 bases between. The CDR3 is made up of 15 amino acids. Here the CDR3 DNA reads TGTGCCAGCAGCGTAGGAACAGGCAACTACTACGAGCAGTACTTC. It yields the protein CASSVGTGNYYEQYF.

The CDR3 region is CASSPGRNTEAFF. The CDR3 DNA reads TGTGCCAGCTCACCGGGGAGGAACACTGAAGCTTTCTTT. The J gene is TRBJ1-1, the V gene TRBV18; D gene unclear. Germline CDR1 and CDR2: KGHSH and LQKENI. V was pared by 3 bases and J by 1 base, with 6 bases between. The CDR3 totals 13 residues.

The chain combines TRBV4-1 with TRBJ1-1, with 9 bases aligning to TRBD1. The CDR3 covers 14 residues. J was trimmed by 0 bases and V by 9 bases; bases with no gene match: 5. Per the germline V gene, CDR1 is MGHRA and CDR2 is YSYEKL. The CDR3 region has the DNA TGCGCCAGTAACAGGGGGCCGATGAACACTGAAGCTTTCTTT. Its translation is CASNRGPMNTEAFF.

The CDR3 reads CASSLAGDSSYNEQFF. In DNA form, the CDR3 reads TGCGCCAGCAGCTTGGCAGGGGATAGCTCCTACAATGAGCAGTTCTTC. The chain recombines TRBV5-1 with TRBJ2-1; maybe TRBD1 (6 bases). CDR1 SGHRS and CDR2 YFSETQ come from the germline V gene. The CDR3 has 16 residues. V was cut by 0 bases and J by 0 bases, with 10 bases left in between.

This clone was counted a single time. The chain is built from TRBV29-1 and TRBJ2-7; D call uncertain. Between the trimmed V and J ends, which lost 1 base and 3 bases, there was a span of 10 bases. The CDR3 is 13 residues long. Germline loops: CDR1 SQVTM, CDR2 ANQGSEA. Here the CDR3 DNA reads TGCAGCGTTGAAGGGGCCTCCCGCTACGAGCAGTACTTC. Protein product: CSVEGASRYEQYF.

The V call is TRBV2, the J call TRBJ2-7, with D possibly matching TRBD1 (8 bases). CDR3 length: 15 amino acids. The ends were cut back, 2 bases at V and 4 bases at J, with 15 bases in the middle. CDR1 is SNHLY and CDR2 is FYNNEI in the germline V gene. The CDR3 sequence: CASSEQGQGGYEQYF. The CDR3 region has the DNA TGTGCCAGCAGTGAACAAGGACAGGGAGGGTACGAGCAGTACTTC.

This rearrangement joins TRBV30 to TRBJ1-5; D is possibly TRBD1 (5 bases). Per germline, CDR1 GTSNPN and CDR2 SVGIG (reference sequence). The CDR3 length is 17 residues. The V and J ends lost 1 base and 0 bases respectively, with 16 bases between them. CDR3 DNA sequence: TGTGCCTGGAGTGGGGGCACGAATTTCAATAGCAATCAGCCCCAGCATTTT. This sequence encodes CAWSGGTNFNSNQPQHF.

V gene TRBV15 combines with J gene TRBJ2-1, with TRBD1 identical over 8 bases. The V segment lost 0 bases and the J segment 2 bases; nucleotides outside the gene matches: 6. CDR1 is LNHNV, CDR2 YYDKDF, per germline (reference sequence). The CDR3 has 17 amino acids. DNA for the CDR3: TGTGCCACCAGCAGAGACAGGACAGGGTTGACCTACAATGAGCAGTTCTTC. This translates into CATSRDRTGLTYNEQFF.

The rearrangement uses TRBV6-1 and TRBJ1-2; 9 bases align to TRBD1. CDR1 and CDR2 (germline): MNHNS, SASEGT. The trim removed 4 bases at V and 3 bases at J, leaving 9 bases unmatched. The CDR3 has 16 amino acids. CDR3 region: CASSALPGQGDYGYTF. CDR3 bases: TGTGCCAGCAGTGCCCTCCCGGGACAGGGTGACTATGGCTACACCTTC.

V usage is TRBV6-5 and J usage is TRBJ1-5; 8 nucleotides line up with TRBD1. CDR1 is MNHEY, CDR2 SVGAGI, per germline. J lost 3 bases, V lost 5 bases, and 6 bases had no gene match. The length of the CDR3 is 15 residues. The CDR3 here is CASSQGQGYNQPQHF. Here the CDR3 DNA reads TGTGCCAGCAGTCAAGGACAGGGATACAATCAGCCCCAGCATTTT.